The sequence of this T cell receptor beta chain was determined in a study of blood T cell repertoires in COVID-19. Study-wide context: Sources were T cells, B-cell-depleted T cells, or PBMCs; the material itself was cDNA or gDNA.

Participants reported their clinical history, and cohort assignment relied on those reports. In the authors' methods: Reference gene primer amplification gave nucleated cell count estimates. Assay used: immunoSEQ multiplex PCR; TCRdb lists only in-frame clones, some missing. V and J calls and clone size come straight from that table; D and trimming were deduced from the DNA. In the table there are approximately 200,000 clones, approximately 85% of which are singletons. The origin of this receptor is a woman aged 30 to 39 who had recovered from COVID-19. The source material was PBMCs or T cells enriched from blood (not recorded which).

The CDR3 is CASSSSGNPYEQYF. The DNA of the CDR3 is TGTGCCAGCAGTTCCAGCGGGAACCCCTACGAGCAGTACTTC. V gene TRBV27 combines with J gene TRBJ2-7; 7 positions match TRBD2. V lost 4 bases, J lost 2 bases, and 5 bases stayed unmatched. Germline-derived CDR1 and CDR2 are MNHEY and SMNVEV (reference sequence). The CDR3 contains 14 residues.